This T cell receptor (beta chain) emerged from a study of shared clonotypes between healthy human individuals. Notes on the study in general: Despite large depth, rarefaction showed incomplete sorted-subset sequencing.

Across several immunoSEQ plates, the genomic DNA of each subset was split evenly. Data came from immunoSEQ multiplex PCR; TCRdb stores just in-frame clones and leaves some out. Altogether around 990,000 clones are present, about 80% being singletons, with the ten largest covering roughly 0.9%. A word on this clone: Antigen unknown.

CDR1 and CDR2 (germline): SGHRS, YFSETQ. This CDR3 comprises 15 residues. The V end was cut by 4 bases, the J end by 2 bases, with 14 bases between. The receptor's source is a young man in good health. Some clones in this sample may be carry-over from other donors' samples. This chain joins TRBV5-1 and TRBJ2-3; D may be TRBD2 (6 bases). Sequencing input: memory CD4+ T cells from PBMCs. Subset denoted: CD45RA-negative fraction. The chain's CDR3 is CASSRDSSHTDTQYF. For the CDR3, the DNA is TGCGCCAGCAGCCGGGACTCTTCCCACACAGATACGCAGTATTTT.